These T cell receptor beta chains were read from a single sample in a study of T cell responses to AZD1222 COVID-19 vaccine. TCRdb keeps only in-frame clones here, not all; method: immunoSEQ multiplex PCR. The sample contains around 160,000 clones, roughly 90% of which appear only once. Sample: peripheral blood, taken on day 0 of AZD1222 vaccination. These receptor sequences come from an adult in good health. Both conserved end residues are part of each CDR3. D genes are given only for firm matches. Size values are once, few and many counts, or a class for expanded clones, and some rows have none.

CDR3 | DNA | J | D | size | V
CASSLRSGSSYEQYF | TGTGCCAGCAGCTTAAGGAGCGGGAGCTCCTACGAGCAGTACTTC | TRBJ2-7 | TRBD2 | . | TRBV7-2
CASSLSLKTEPQHF | TGTGCCAGCAGTTTAAGCCTCAAGACAGAGCCCCAGCATTTT | TRBJ1-5 | . | . | TRBV28
CASSLGGEGWEKLFF | TGTGCCAGCAGCTTGGGGGGAGAGGGCTGGGAAAAACTGTTTTTT | TRBJ1-4 | . | . | TRBV5-4
CASSHSPNYGYTF | TGTGCCAGCAGCCACAGTCCCAACTATGGCTACACCTTC | TRBJ1-2 | . | . | TRBV3-1/TRBV3-2
CASSLGRRGDGYTF | TGTGCCAGCAGCTTAGGACGCAGGGGCGATGGCTACACCTTC | TRBJ1-2 | . | . | TRBV7-2
CASSYGQGAGNQPQHF | TGTGCCAGCAGTTATGGACAGGGGGCCGGCAATCAGCCCCAGCATTTT | TRBJ1-5 | TRBD1 | . | TRBV28
CASSQPKTGRGRSPLHF | TGTGCCAGCAGCCAACCTAAAACAGGGCGAGGAAGATCACCCCTCCACTTT | TRBJ1-6 | . | . | TRBV3-1/TRBV3-2
CAWSVRGTDEQYF | TGTGCCTGGAGTGTTAGGGGTACGGACGAGCAGTACTTC | TRBJ2-7 | . | . | TRBV30
CAWRAATSNQPQHF | TGTGCCTGGAGGGCAGCGACTAGCAATCAGCCCCAGCATTTT | TRBJ1-5 | . | . | TRBV30
CASSSDSRWDSPLHF | TGTGCCAGCAGCTCGGACTCCAGATGGGATTCACCCCTCCACTTT | TRBJ1-6 | . | once | TRBV28
CASSHRATTNEKLFF | TGCGCCAGCAGCCACCGGGCCACAACTAATGAAAAACTGTTTTTT | TRBJ1-4 | . | . | TRBV4-1
CASSPTLANTEAFF | TGTGCCAGCAGCCCCACCTTAGCGAACACTGAAGCTTTCTTT | TRBJ1-1 | . | . | TRBV7-3
CAWSVVGGGGYTF | TGTGCCTGGAGTGTCGTAGGAGGGGGTGGCTACACCTTC | TRBJ1-2 | . | . | TRBV30
CASSLGGPANVLTF | TGTGCCAGCAGCCTTGGTGGGCCCGCCAACGTCCTGACTTTC | TRBJ2-6 | . | many | TRBV7-2
CASSSTGPGNTIYF | TGCGCCAGCAGCTCGACAGGGCCTGGAAACACCATATATTTT | TRBJ1-3 | TRBD1 | . | TRBV5-1
CASSPGQGEQFF | TGTGCCAGCAGCCCCGGGCAGGGTGAGCAGTTCTTC | TRBJ2-1 | . | . | TRBV11-3
CASSSPGKSAGANVLTF | TGTGCCAGCAGCTCTCCAGGGAAAAGCGCTGGGGCCAACGTCCTGACTTTC | TRBJ2-6 | . | . | TRBV5-4
CASSIRDRYTPLHF | TGTGCCAGTAGTATCCGGGACAGGTATACACCCCTCCACTTT | TRBJ1-6 | TRBD1 | . | TRBV19
CASSPTGIGEKLFF | TGTGCCAGCAGCCCGACCGGGATCGGTGAAAAACTGTTTTTT | TRBJ1-4 | . | . | TRBV7-6
CASSPTDRGSSPLHF | TGTGCCAGCAGCCCAACTGACAGGGGAAGCTCACCCCTCCACTTT | TRBJ1-6 | TRBD1 | few | TRBV28
CASSLYGSQETQYF | TGTGCCAGCAGTTTATATGGGTCCCAAGAGACCCAGTACTTC | TRBJ2-5 | . | few | TRBV27
CASSLSSTVNNYGYTF | TGTGCCAGCAGCTTAAGTTCGACTGTTAATAACTATGGCTACACCTTC | TRBJ1-2 | . | once | TRBV7-2
CASRRSGGETQYF | TGTGCCAGCAGACGGTCTGGCGGGGAGACCCAGTACTTC | TRBJ2-5 | . | . | TRBV6-5
CASSSGLREQYF | TGTGCCAGCAGCTCAGGGTTACGAGAGCAGTACTTC | TRBJ2-7 | . | . | TRBV5-6
CASSRDRGGNTEAFF | TGTGCCAGCAGTAGGGACAGGGGGGGGAACACTGAAGCTTTCTTT | TRBJ1-1 | TRBD1 | once | TRBV28
CASSLAPDYGYTF | TGCGCCAGCAGCTTGGCGCCAGACTATGGCTACACCTTC | TRBJ1-2 | . | . | TRBV5-1
CASSRGQAYEQYF | TGTGCCAGCAGCCGCGGGCAGGCCTACGAGCAGTACTTC | TRBJ2-7 | . | . | TRBV11-2
CASSLIQQGGDTQYF | TGCGCCAGCAGCTTGATCCAGCAAGGAGGAGATACGCAGTATTTT | TRBJ2-3 | . | . | TRBV5-1
CASRARNQPQHF | TGTGCCAGCAGGGCCAGGAATCAGCCCCAGCATTTT | TRBJ1-5 | . | . | TRBV6-5
CASRQTAASGYTF | TGTGCCAGCAGGCAGACGGCAGCGAGTGGCTACACCTTC | TRBJ1-2 | . | . | TRBV12-3/TRBV12-4
CATSRDLSAFYEQYF | TGTGCCACCAGCAGAGATCTGTCAGCTTTCTACGAGCAGTACTTC | TRBJ2-7 | . | . | TRBV15
CASRNRAIVHEQYF | TGTGCCAGTCGAAACAGGGCCATAGTCCACGAGCAGTACTTC | TRBJ2-7 | . | . | TRBV27
CASSYPRRQRETQYF | TGTGCCAGCAGTTACCCGCGGCGACAACGGGAGACCCAGTACTTC | TRBJ2-5 | . | . | TRBV6-2/TRBV6-3
CSVVNQGATEAFF | TGCAGCGTTGTTAACCAGGGCGCCACTGAAGCTTTCTTT | TRBJ1-1 | . | . | TRBV29-1
CASNQGGTGGEKLFF | TGTGCCAGCAACCAAGGGGGGACAGGGGGTGAAAAACTGTTTTTT | TRBJ1-4 | TRBD1 | . | TRBV7-2
CASSLGQFHQPQHF | TGTGCCAGCAGTTTGGGGCAGTTTCATCAGCCCCAGCATTTT | TRBJ1-5 | . | . | TRBV28
CASSPDAGGYGYTF | TGTGCCAGCAGCCCTGATGCAGGGGGCTATGGCTACACCTTC | TRBJ1-2 | TRBD1 | . | TRBV5-4
CASSQAGGKNIQYF | TGCGCCAGCAGCCAAGCAGGGGGCAAAAACATTCAGTACTTC | TRBJ2-4 | TRBD1 | . | TRBV4-3
CASSLEGMGTKNIQYF | TGTGCCAGCAGTTTAGAGGGTATGGGAACCAAAAACATTCAGTACTTC | TRBJ2-4 | . | . | TRBV28
CASSKRLNLGRIGGNTEAFF | TGTGCCAGCAGCAAAAGACTTAACCTCGGGCGGATAGGGGGAAACACTGAAGCTTTCTTT | TRBJ1-1 | . | . | TRBV21-1
CASSVEPRQSYGYTF | TGTGCCAGCAGCGTAGAGCCAAGACAAAGCTATGGCTACACCTTC | TRBJ1-2 | . | . | TRBV9